This TCR beta chain was sequenced during a study of early T cells in non-severe SARS-CoV-2 infection. The wider study: Sequencing of unsorted whole blood was done on bulk RNA, leaving chains unpaired. Whole-study results and caveats: Matching with VDJdb favored anti-spike CD8 responses (missing private and CD4 specificities).

Worth noting for this clonotype: Its antigen is as yet unknown.

The CDR3 length is 16 residues. After removal of 4 bases from V and 4 bases from J, the junction contained 7 bases not matched to a gene. The V gene's germline CDR1 is LGHNA and CDR2 YNFKEQ. Individually, cDNA molecules had unique molecular identifiers attached to them. Using its own MiXCR run on the 5' RACE reads, TCRdb lists one record per CDR3 protein. The table lists 43,000 or so distinct CDR3 sequences, about 4% of them singletons, with about 3% in the top ten. The sample taken for sequencing was whole blood. The TCR was taken from an adult who was a healthcare worker with PCR-confirmed SARS-CoV-2 infection or an uninfected control (not recorded which). This chain links TRBV4-2 with TRBJ2-1; 10 bases agree with TRBD2. CDR3: CASSPSPSGGYNEQFF. The CDR3 DNA is TGTGCCAGCAGCCCCTCTCCTAGCGGGGGTTACAATGAGCAGTTCTTC.